This is a list of T cell receptor beta chains from one sample in a study of T cells in localized non-small cell lung cancer. Assay used: immunoSEQ multiplex PCR; TCRdb lists only in-frame clones, some missing. The data show some 2,000 clones, roughly a third seen once. The sample consisted of lung tumor tissue, taken before any cancer treatment. The receptor set was obtained from a female donor aged 60 or older with stage I lung adenocarcinoma. Each CDR3 is given with its conserved first and last residue.

V	CDR3
TRBV28	CASSTLTGAVNTIYF
TRBV29-1	CSVQTSLVETQYF
TRBV30	CAWGTGLYEAFF
TRBV10-2	CATKDRVGARDTEAFF
TRBV19	CASSFDSPNEQFF
TRBV9	CASSSGGGSGTEAFF
TRBV28	CASSSLAGDEQFF
TRBV19	CASSGGTSGGNQPQHF
TRBV6-7	CASSAGLAPYNEQFF
TRBV19	CASSIDRAGELFF
TRBV28	CASSLKRGMISSGNTIYF
TRBV6-8	CASSYSGRGSNQPQHF
TRBV27	CASSLTDGRTDTQYF
TRBV29-1	CSVTDRDFNQPQHF
TRBV30	CAWRGQGSNYGYTF
TRBV19	CASSADRGLHAAPAQYF
TRBV30	CAWSVSGYEQYF
TRBV19	CASSIDTLAGTRGYNEQFF
TRBV15	CATSSSGQEVLGTGELFF
TRBV15	CATSRDIGGETGELFF
TRBV30	CAWSQGQGYSNQPQHF
TRBV19	CASSPDRGNIQYF
TRBV14	CASSQTRGREAFF
TRBV15	CATSSSQGGRTDTQYF
TRBV18	CASSPYRQSRAGYTF
TRBV6-8	CASSDDWDIRSPLHF
TRBV9	CASSAGTLGDNEQFF
TRBV19	CASRSTDRNTEAFF
TRBV6-8	CASSYSTPLPAGGETQYF
TRBV9	CASSVNQGAQGANVLTF
TRBV9	CASSVTASADEQYF
TRBV29-1	CSVGTSPRYGYTF
TRBV19	CASSMIPGANYGYTF
TRBV6-8	CASSYGVGNEQFF
TRBV1	CASSQEGTGEETQYF
TRBV11-3	CASSTSGTRLTEQFF
TRBV1	CASSQAGGLDQETQYF
TRBV9	CASSPQGVNTEAFF
TRBV19	CASSGRDQGLTYEQYF
TRBV11-3	CASSLRGRGQETQYF
TRBV4-1	CASSQDGTLSGNTIYF
TRBV18	CASSPGATMNTEAFF
TRBV19	CASSILRQVQNTEAFF
TRBV11-3	CASSPGRGSTEAFF
TRBV29-1	CSARYRTASSYEQYF
TRBV18	CASSPSRVENTEAFF
TRBV28	CASSPVADSQDTQYF
TRBV4-1	CASSPGVGTDTQYF
TRBV11-3	CASSLEGLSSSPLHF
TRBV29-1	CSDRDRAYSGGYTF
TRBV9	CASSEEENTEAFF